The text below deals with one TCR beta chain. Its specificity is not known. The data derive from a study of regulatory T cells in long-lasting Graves disease. The overall study: Freshly diagnosed Graves' patients had used antithyroid drugs for under 3 months.

Time point given: newly diagnosed GD, antithyroid drugs for less than 3 months. Generation of the TCR library employed RNA extracted from PBMCs. Staff drew around 10 milliliters of peripheral blood into EDTA tubes. The TCR beta library used iRepertoire HTBI primers with Arm-PCR amplification of CDR3. In TCRdb, the multiplex PCR reads were re-called with MiXCR into one record per CDR3 protein. The profile shows 400,000 to 550,000 distinct CDR3 sequences, over 15% of them singletons. The V gene lost 0 bases and the J gene lost 4 bases, with 10 bases spanning the gap. CDR3 size: 14 residues. The V gene's germline CDR1 is MGHRA and CDR2 YSYEKL. Findings of the study overall: Persistent Graves' patients had lower TCR diversity than newly diagnosed ones.

The same sample was also used in a study of T cells in Graves' hyperthyroidism and ophthalmopathy. From that report: Median prediction lead before ophthalmopathy onset was around seven months with the model.

The sequencing here drew on peripheral blood mononuclear cells (PBMCs), taken at new diagnosis, from a patient treated with antithyroid drugs. This clonotype was obtained from a woman aged 18-29 years with Graves disease. V and J are TRBV4-1 and TRBJ2-7; D might be TRBD2 (5 bases). The CDR3 sequence is CASSQDPSGYEQYF. The DNA for the CDR3 is TGCGCCAGCAGCCAAGATCCCAGCGGTTACGAGCAGTACTTC.